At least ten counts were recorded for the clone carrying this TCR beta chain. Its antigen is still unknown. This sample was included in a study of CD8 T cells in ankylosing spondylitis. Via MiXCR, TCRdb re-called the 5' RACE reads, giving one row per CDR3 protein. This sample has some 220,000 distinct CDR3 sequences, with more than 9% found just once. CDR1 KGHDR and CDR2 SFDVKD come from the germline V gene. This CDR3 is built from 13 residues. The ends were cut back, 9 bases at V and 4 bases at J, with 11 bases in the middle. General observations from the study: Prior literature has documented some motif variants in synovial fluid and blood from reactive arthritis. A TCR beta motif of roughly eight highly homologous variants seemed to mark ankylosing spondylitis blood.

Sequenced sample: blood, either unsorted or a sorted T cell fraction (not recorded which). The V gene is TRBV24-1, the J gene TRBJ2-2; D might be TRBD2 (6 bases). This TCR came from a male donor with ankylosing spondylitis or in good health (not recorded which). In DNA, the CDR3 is TGTGCCACCCAGAGGGGACTCACCGGGGAGCTGTTTTTT. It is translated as CATQRGLTGELFF.